One T cell receptor beta chain is described in this entry. The sample belongs to a study of CD8 T cells in Susac syndrome. Germline CDR1 SGHRS, CDR2 YFSETQ. The CDR3 sequence is 14 residues long. V was shortened by 5 bases and J by 4 bases, with 16 bases between the two germline ends. Roughly 0.5 to 1 ug RNA was reverse transcribed with random hexamers. TCR beta CDR3 was amplified by immunoSEQ multiplex PCR. This amplification extended across 54 Vbeta and 13 Jbeta segments. TCRdb re-derived calls from the immunoSEQ multiplex PCR reads in MiXCR, one entry per CDR3 protein. The table has about 400,000 distinct CDR3 sequences, 75% to 90% seen once. From blood CD8+ and CD4+ T cells, TCR beta sequences were generated.

Sequencing used CD8+ T cells from PBMCs. The clonotype comes from a human donor with multiple sclerosis. This chain uses TRBV5-1 with TRBJ2-7; D is possibly TRBD2 (5 bases). The CDR3 sequence is CASSLVDSAYEQYF. DNA of the CDR3: TGCGCCAGCAGTTTAGTGGACTCCGCGTACGAGCAGTACTTC.